The rows below give T cell receptor beta chains drawn from one sample of a study of Graves' ophthalmopathy and Graves' hyperthyroidism. TCRdb re-called the multiplex PCR reads with MiXCR, one entry per CDR3 protein. The sample carries hundreds of thousands of distinct CDR3 sequences, 20% to 25% recorded once. Sequencing was performed on peripheral blood. The source of these receptors is a woman between 18 and 30 years old with stable Graves' hyperthyroidism. The CDR3 runs from the conserved cysteine through the conserved F or W. The D gene is left open where the match is weak. Some rows mark clone size as missing; the rest say once, few, many or name a class of expanded clone.

clone_size,v_call,j_call,d_call,cdr3_nt,cdr3_aa
few,TRBV27,TRBJ2-2,TRBD2,TGTGCCAGCAGTTTATTAGCGGGAGGATACGGGGAGCTGTTTTTT,CASSLLAGGYGELFF
-,TRBV6-1,TRBJ1-5,-,TGTGCCAGCAATGAGTATCCGGGGGGGAATCAGCCCCAGCATTTT,CASNEYPGGNQPQHF
many,TRBV9,TRBJ1-3,-,TGTGCCAGCAGCGTAGTCCAGTCTGGAAACACCATATATTTT,CASSVVQSGNTIYF
-,TRBV7-3,TRBJ2-5,-,TGTGCCAGCAGCCCGAGAGCCGCCGAGACCCAGTACTTC,CASSPRAAETQYF
many,TRBV2,TRBJ1-6,TRBD1,TGTGCCAGCAGGGCTACAGGGGGTAATTCACCCCTCCACTTT,CASRATGGNSPLHF
many,TRBV12-3/TRBV12-4,TRBJ1-2,TRBD1,TGTGCCAGCAGTTTTTGGACAGGCGATGGCTACACCTTC,CASSFWTGDGYTF
few,TRBV29-1,TRBJ2-7,-,TGCAGTACAGGGCCCAGCTCCTACGAGCAGTACTTC,CSTGPSSYEQYF
few,TRBV11-2,TRBJ2-5,TRBD2,TGTGCCAGCAGCCAGCTCCGGGAGGGCCTAGGCGACCAAGAGACCCAGTACTTC,CASSQLREGLGDQETQYF
-,TRBV10-3,TRBJ2-7,TRBD2,TGTGCCAGCAGTGAGTCGGCGGGAGGTTACTACGAGCAGTACTTC,CASSESAGGYYEQYF
-,TRBV20-1,TRBJ1-2,-,TGCAGTGCGCCTAGGGATGGTATTCGGGGCTACACCTTC,CSAPRDGIRGYTF
-,TRBV3-1,TRBJ1-6,-,TGTGCCAGCAGCTCCCGAGGGGGGGGTCCGGCCCTCCACTTT,CASSSRGGGPALHF
-,TRBV3-1,TRBJ2-4,-,TGTGCCAGCAGCCAAGACAGGGGCGCCAAAAACATTAAGTACTTC,CASSQDRGAKNIKYF
many,TRBV30,TRBJ1-1,-,TGTGCCTGCGGTCGGGGGACCACTGAAGCTTTCTTT,CACGRGTTEAFF
many,TRBV6-2/TRBV6-3,TRBJ1-2,-,TGTGCCAGCAGTAACCCGGATGGCTACACCTTC,CASSNPDGYTF
many,TRBV4-1,TRBJ1-1,-,TGCGCCAGCAGCCAATACACGCGGAACACTGAAGCTTTCTTT,CASSQYTRNTEAFF
-,TRBV7-2,TRBJ1-2,-,TGTGCCAGCAGTTACCAACAGGGAGGCTATGGCTACACCTTC,CASSYQQGGYGYTF
many,TRBV20-1,TRBJ1-2,TRBD1,TGCAGTGCCAAAGACAGGGGGCCTTTTATAAGCTATGGCTACACCTTC,CSAKDRGPFISYGYTF
many,TRBV6-1,TRBJ1-2,-,TGTGCCAGCAGTGAAGTAGGAACAGCGACTAACTATGGCTACACCTTC,CASSEVGTATNYGYTF
-,TRBV6-5,TRBJ1-2,-,TGTGCCAGCAGTTCACCCCCTAACTATGGCTACACCTTC,CASSSPPNYGYTF
once,TRBV6-5,TRBJ1-1,-,TGTGCCAGCAGTTATGATGGGGGCAGGGCTTTCTTT,CASSYDGGRAFF
many,TRBV5-1,TRBJ2-5,TRBD2,TGCGCCAGCAGCTTGGGATCTAGCGGGAGGACCGAGACCCAGTACTTC,CASSLGSSGRTETQYF
many,TRBV12-3/TRBV12-4,TRBJ1-2,TRBD1,TGTGCCAGCAGTTTAGCCGCAGGGGGTCGCGGCTACACCTTC,CASSLAAGGRGYTF
-,TRBV2,TRBJ1-3,-,TGTGCCAGAGCCTCTGGAAACACCATATCTTTT,CARASGNTISF
many,TRBV2,TRBJ1-1,TRBD1,TGTGCCAGCAATACAGGGGGCAGGAACACTGAAGCTTTCTTT,CASNTGGRNTEAFF
-,TRBV3-1,TRBJ2-5,-,TGTGCCAGCAGCCAACTCGCGGACCAAGAGACCCAGTACTTC,CASSQLADQETQYF
many,TRBV12-3/TRBV12-4,TRBJ2-7,TRBD1,TGTGCCAGCAGTTGGGGGACAGACTACGAGCAGTACTTC,CASSWGTDYEQYF
many,TRBV20-1,TRBJ1-1,-,TGCAGTGCTGTGGACTGGAACACTGAAGCTTTCTTT,CSAVDWNTEAFF
many,TRBV7-9,TRBJ1-3,-,TGTGCCAGCAGCTTAGGAGTGGACACCATATATTTT,CASSLGVDTIYF
many,TRBV2,TRBJ2-2,-,TGTGCCAGCAGTGGGACGGTCGCGAACACCGGGGAGCTGTTTTTT,CASSGTVANTGELFF
-,TRBV28,TRBJ2-5,-,TGTGCCAGCAGTGTGGAACCGGGACGCCGGGGGACCCAGTACTTC,CASSVEPGRRGTQYF
many,TRBV28,TRBJ1-5,TRBD1,TGTGCCAGCATCCCCGGGACAGGCAATCAGCCCCAGCATTTT,CASIPGTGNQPQHF
many,TRBV12-3/TRBV12-4,TRBJ2-7,-,TGTGCCAGCAGTTCCGACCAGGGCATGTCCTACGAGCAGTACTTC,CASSSDQGMSYEQYF
many,TRBV14,TRBJ1-1,-,TGTGCCAGCAGCCAAGCAGTGAACACTGAAGCTTTCTTT,CASSQAVNTEAFF
few,TRBV12-3/TRBV12-4,TRBJ1-2,-,TGTGCCAGCAGCTACGCCCCCCTGTTGGAGAGCTACACCTTC,CASSYAPLLESYTF
many,TRBV7-8,TRBJ2-7,-,TGTGCCAGCAGCGCAGACAGGCCCTACGAGCAGTACTTC,CASSADRPYEQYF
many,TRBV11-2,TRBJ2-4,TRBD2,TGTGCCAGCAGCCTTCAACTAGCGGGAGGCAGAAACATTCAGTACTTC,CASSLQLAGGRNIQYF
many,TRBV6-1,TRBJ2-7,-,TGTGCCAGCACGAGAACCTACGAGCAGTACTTC,CASTRTYEQYF
many,TRBV7-2,TRBJ2-2,-,TGTGCCAGCAGCCCGGACCCCTCGGCCGGGGAGCTGTTTTTT,CASSPDPSAGELFF
-,TRBV7-9,TRBJ2-5,-,TGTGCCAGCAGCACAAAGGGGAAGAGTTTACAAGAGACCCAGTACTTC,CASSTKGKSLQETQYF
many,TRBV5-1,TRBJ2-5,TRBD1,TGCGCCAGCAGCGTGAATAGGGACAGACAAGAGACCCAGTACTTC,CASSVNRDRQETQYF
-,TRBV12-3/TRBV12-4,TRBJ2-7,-,TGTGCCAGCAGTTTAGAGGCAGGACCGAGGGAGCAGTACTTC,CASSLEAGPREQYF
many,TRBV6-6,TRBJ1-6,-,TGTGCCAGCAGTTACCGATCCGGGACATTCCTAAGCTCCTATAATTCACCCCTCCACTTT,CASSYRSGTFLSSYNSPLHF
medium-sized,TRBV20-1,TRBJ2-5,TRBD2,TGCAGTGCTAGAACGGGGGAGGGCCAAGAGACCCAGTACTTC,CSARTGEGQETQYF
-,TRBV6-5,TRBJ1-2,TRBD1,TGTGCCAGCATTACCGGGACAGACGATGGCTACACCTTC,CASITGTDDGYTF
many,TRBV27,TRBJ1-5,-,TGTGCCAGCAGGCCAGGGACTAGGGGCAATCAGCCCCAGCATTTT,CASRPGTRGNQPQHF
many,TRBV15,TRBJ2-7,-,TGTGCCACCAGCATTCTACAGGTCGGGCACGAGCAGTACTTC,CATSILQVGHEQYF
many,TRBV24-1,TRBJ1-1,-,TGTGCCACCAGTGATTTGGGCTCTCTACGAGGGGACACTGAAGCTTTCTTT,CATSDLGSLRGDTEAFF
many,TRBV24-1,TRBJ1-1,-,TGTGCCACCAGTAGGCAGATGAACACTGAAGCTTTCTTT,CATSRQMNTEAFF
few,TRBV7-9,TRBJ1-5,-,TGTGCCAGCAGCCACCCCCGGGGGCCCCAGCATTTT,CASSHPRGPQHF
-,TRBV2,TRBJ2-2,-,TGTGCCGGGCATTTGAACCCCGGGGAGCTGTTTTTT,CAGHLNPGELFF
many,TRBV7-6,TRBJ1-1,-,TGTGCCAGCAGCGGGACACCCGTGGGGAGGAGGTTCACTGAAGCTTTCTTT,CASSGTPVGRRFTEAFF
few,TRBV6-1,TRBJ2-2,TRBD2,TGTGCCACCCAAGGCGGGAGTGACACCGGGGAGCTGTTTTTT,CATQGGSDTGELFF
-,TRBV5-1,TRBJ2-7,-,TGCGCCAGCAGCTTGAACAGCTACTACGAGCAGTACTTC,CASSLNSYYEQYF